This record covers a single T cell receptor (beta chain). Its antigen is still unknown. Per-base quality was not reported, and no clone a single base away is much larger than it. TCRbeta CDR3 regions were sequenced with the immunoSEQ Assay. After extraction, genomic DNA underwent amplification by bias-controlled multiplex PCR, followed by high-throughput sequencing. As for the original processing: To quantify the absolute abundance of every unique TCRbeta CDR3 region, sequences were collapsed and filtered. Usable DNA was measured by amplifying reference genes present in all nucleated cells, and TCRbeta template counts were normalized to that usable DNA to estimate T cell fraction. Repertoire TCRs were annotated as SARS-CoV-2-specific when V gene, CDR3 amino acid sequence and J gene were exactly matched to a known reactive TCR set. MIRA supplied the reference SARS-CoV-2 TCR set, which was filtered for enrichment in COVID-19-positive ImmuneCODE repertoires so that public or cross-reactive TCRs were removed. Using the MIRA antigens, annotated TCRs were further analysed by specific ORF or by position within an ORF. Breadth was defined as annotated unique rearrangements over total unique productive rearrangements; depth was the summed frequency of those rearrangements. TCR breadth was compared between groups using two-sided Wilcoxon rank-sum tests. The immuneACCESS repertoire file appears here via TCRdb, limited to in-frame rearrangements. These files lack a portion of the clones; in checked studies, under half of the deficit traces to unresolved V genes, and the cause of the others is not known. V and J calls and clone size are given by that table; D and trimming were obtained from the DNA. The sample profile shows 380,000 or so clones; 75% to 90% of them were found once. About 10% of the sample is held by the ten biggest clonotypes.

The data belong to a study of Ad26.COV2.S vaccination and SARS-CoV-2 variants (dated by TCRdb to about 2021). In the study overall: Vaccine-arm donors were drawn from COV1001, a multicentre, randomized, double-blind, placebo-controlled phase I-IIa trial of Ad26.COV2.S in healthy adults. Participants in the trial were split at random into five groups of five each, receiving low-dose or high-dose Ad26.COV2.S once or twice, or else placebo on both occasions. Ad26.COV2.S was administered intramuscularly at 5 x 10^10 or 1 x 10^11 viral particles, either as a single shot or as two shots given 56 days apart. A total of 32 samples were included in the TCR-sequenced set, comprising 19 Ad26.COV2.S vaccine recipients, 5 placebo recipients and 8 SARS-CoV-2 convalescent individuals. Throughout the experiments and outcome assessment, investigators stayed blinded to trial group allocation. Sequencing of the TCRbeta repertoire served to evaluate the specificity and breadth of SARS-CoV-2-reactive T cell receptors following Ad26.COV2.S vaccination. Points the paper makes about the study in general: The authors noted that total T cell responses may have been underestimated by the TCR breadth and depth analyses. Higher spike-specific TCR breadth was observed in Ad26.COV2.S recipients than in placebo recipients (P = 0.0014). Vaccine and placebo recipients had similar non-spike TCR breadth, a finding consistent with the vaccine containing only spike. After vaccination, substantial breadth of spike-specific CD8+ and CD4+ T cell responses was reported. The study was not powered for comparison of responses between vaccine doses or regimens.

The label giving this sample's treatment or condition can be read as: roughly 20 received Ad26.COV2.S at low or high dose, single or two shots; 5 received placebo; per-sample allocation not given. For vaccine and placebo recipients, the sequenced repertoires came from samples collected on day 63 after the first injection. Between 29 July and 7 August 2020, Cohort 1b enrolled about two dozen adults aged 18-55 years at one site in Boston, USA. Ad26.COV2.S consisted of a replication-incompetent adenovirus type 26 vector by which a prefusion-stabilized SARS-CoV-2 spike protein from the original Wuhan strain was expressed. The CDR3, cysteine through phenylalanine, is 14 amino acids long. Only CDR3 DNA remains: 42 bases, in frame from the first base. The germline V gene encodes CDR1 SGHRS and CDR2 YFSETQ. For this chain, trimming is 7 bases at the V end and 3 bases at the J end, and the number of junction bases without a gene match is 7.

Sequencing used peripheral blood, obtained in a trial of Ad26.COV2.S vaccine versus placebo. This receptor was taken from a person aged 18-60 years who received the Ad26.COV2.S COVID-19 vaccine or a placebo. The chain is encoded by TRBV5-1 joined to TRBJ2-5; 9 nucleotides in the junction match TRBD1. The encoded CDR3 is CASGRGQGEETQYF. The bases read TGCGCCAGCGGACGGGGACAGGGAGAAGAGACCCAGTACTTC.